This TCR beta chain was observed in a study of monozygotic twins with inflammatory bowel disease. CDR1 and CDR2 (germline): MDHEN, SYDVKM. This CDR3 has 16 residues. TCRdb reprocessed the 5' RACE reads, keeping one entry per CDR3 protein, no DNA. Recorded here are around 380,000 distinct CDR3 sequences; the top ten clones represent around 2.4%. The V call is TRBV28, the J call TRBJ2-7; TCRdb proposes TRBD1, but this gene call is untestable without DNA. This receptor was identified in a human donor with ulcerative colitis or Crohn's disease, or a healthy co-twin of an affected twin (not recorded which). The source material was blood. CDR3 loop: CASSFLGQGAWYEQYF. Using reference TRBV28 and TRBJ2-7 for the parts outside the CDR3, the full variable domain is DVKVTQSSRYLVKRTGEKVFLECVQDMDHENMFWYRQDPGLGLRLIYFSYDVKMKEKGDIPEGYSVSREKKERFSLILESASTNQTSMYLCASSFLGQGAWYEQYFGPGTRLTVT.